This TCR beta chain emerged from a study of OX40 agonist ivuxolimab in advanced cancers. Across the whole study: Patients undergoing dose escalation presented with hepatocellular carcinoma, melanoma, renal cell or head and neck cancer.

The junction had 5 bases not matched to a gene; V was cut back by 0 bases and J by 1 base. This CDR3 spans 17 amino acids. The germline gives CDR1 LGHNA, CDR2 YSLEER. TCRdb keeps only in-frame clones here, not all; method: immunoSEQ multiplex PCR. The table lists about 69,000 clones, 90% of them singletons, with roughly a tenth in the top ten. Only one count was recorded for this clone. Sequenced here: CD4+ or CD8+ T cells sorted from blood, sampled in a trial of the OX40 agonist ivuxolimab. The receptor was derived from an adult with an advanced solid tumor such as melanoma, head and neck, liver or kidney cancer. The J gene is TRBJ2-1, the V gene TRBV4-3; 8 bases map to TRBD2. DNA of the CDR3: TGCGCCAGCAGCCAAGATTTAACGGGAGGGTCCTACAATGAGCAGTTCTTC. Encoded protein: CASSQDLTGGSYNEQFF.